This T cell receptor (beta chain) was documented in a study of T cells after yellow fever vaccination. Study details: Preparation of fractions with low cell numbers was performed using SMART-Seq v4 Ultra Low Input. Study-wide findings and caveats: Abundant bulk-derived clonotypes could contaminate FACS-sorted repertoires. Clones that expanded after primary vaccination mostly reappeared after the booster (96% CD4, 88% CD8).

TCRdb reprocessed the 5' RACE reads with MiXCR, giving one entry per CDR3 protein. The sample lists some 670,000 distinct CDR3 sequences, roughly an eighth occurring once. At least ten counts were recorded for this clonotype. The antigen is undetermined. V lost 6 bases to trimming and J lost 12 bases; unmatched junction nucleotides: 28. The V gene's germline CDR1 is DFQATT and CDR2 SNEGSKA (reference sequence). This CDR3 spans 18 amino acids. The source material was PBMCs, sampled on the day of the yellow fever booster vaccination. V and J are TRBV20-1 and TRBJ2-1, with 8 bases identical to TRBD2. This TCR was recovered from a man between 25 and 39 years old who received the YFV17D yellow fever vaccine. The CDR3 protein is CSASGRQGLAGSIGRQFF. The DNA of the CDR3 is TGCAGTGCGAGTGGGAGGCAGGGTTTAGCGGGATCGATTGGCAGGCAGTTCTTC.